This TCR beta chain was captured in a study of T-cell reconstitution after alpha-beta-depleted transplantation in children. Many counts were recorded for this clonotype. This sample's TCRbeta library carried unique molecular identifier barcodes. A single record per CDR3 protein comes from TCRdb applying MiXCR to the PCR reads. The sample includes some 250,000 distinct CDR3 sequences, around 12% of them seen just once. The germline gives CDR1 SNHLY, CDR2 FYNNEI. The CDR3 has 16 residues. The V end was cut by 1 base, the J end by 0 bases, with 10 bases between. The V and J genes are TRBV2 and TRBJ1-5; D remains unclear. The sequence came from a human donor who donated a stem cell graft to a child with acute lymphoblastic leukemia. Material: PBMCs from the stem cell graft donor, obtained from the stem cell graft. CDR3 DNA: TGTGCCAGCAGTGAAGGGAGAACAGCTAGCAATCAGCCCCAGCATTTT. This codes for CASSEGRTASNQPQHF.